This T cell receptor beta chain was sequenced for a study of Ad26.COV2.S vaccination and SARS-CoV-2 variants. Overall study: Participant was drawn from the COV1001 Ad26.COV2.S trial arm.

The sample's treatment: over 15 received Ad26.COV2.S at low or high dose, single or two shots; 5 received placebo; per-sample allocation not given. Sampling was performed 63 days after the first vaccine or placebo injection. Sequencing was performed with immunoSEQ multiplex PCR; in TCRdb, only in-frame clones are kept and a portion is missing. The sample has more than 300,000 clones; 85% are singletons. Source: peripheral blood, taken in a trial of Ad26.COV2.S vaccine versus placebo. This TCR came from a person aged 18-65 years who received the Ad26.COV2.S COVID-19 vaccine or a placebo.

The CDR3 nucleotides are TGTGCCAGCTCACCACCAGTAGGCACCGGGGAGCTGTTTTTT. Its translation is CASSPPVGTGELFF. V gene TRBV18 combines with J gene TRBJ2-2; no firm D call. This CDR3 is 14 amino acids long. The V gene's germline CDR1 is KGHSH and CDR2 LQKENI. The V gene lost 0 bases and the J gene lost 4 bases, with 6 bases spanning the gap.